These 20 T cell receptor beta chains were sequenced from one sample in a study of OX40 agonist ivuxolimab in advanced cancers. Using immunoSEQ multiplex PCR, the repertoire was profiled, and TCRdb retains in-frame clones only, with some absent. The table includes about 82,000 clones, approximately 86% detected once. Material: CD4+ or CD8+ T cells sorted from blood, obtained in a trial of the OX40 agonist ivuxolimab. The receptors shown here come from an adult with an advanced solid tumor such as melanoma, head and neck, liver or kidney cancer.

The CDR3 sequence is CASSRGYEQYF. CDR3 nucleotide sequence: TGTGCCAGCAGCCGGGGCTACGAGCAGTACTTC. This sequence joins TRBV5-4 and TRBJ2-7; possible D gene TRBD2, 5 bases. The CDR3 runs to 11 residues. V was pared by 4 bases and J by 3 bases, with 5 bases between. Germline CDR1 reads SGHNT; CDR2 reads YYREEE (reference sequence). The variable domain in full, completed from reference TRBV5-4 and TRBJ2-7, reads ETGVTQSPTHLIKTRGQQVTLRCSSQSGHNTVSWYQQALGQGPQFIFQYYREEENGRGNFPPRFSGLQFPNYSSELNVNALELDDSALYLCASSRGYEQYFGPGTRLTVT.

CDR3 nucleotides: TGTGCCAGCAGCCCCCGGACAGGGGGCTCCTACAATGAGCAGTTCTTC. This translates into CASSPRTGGSYNEQFF. The rearrangement joins TRBV5-6 to TRBJ2-1; 10 bases fit TRBD1. The germline V gene has CDR1 SGHDT and CDR2 YYEEEE. The CDR3 runs to 16 residues. Losses at the gene ends were 4 bases for V and 0 bases for J; bases not matched to a gene: 4.

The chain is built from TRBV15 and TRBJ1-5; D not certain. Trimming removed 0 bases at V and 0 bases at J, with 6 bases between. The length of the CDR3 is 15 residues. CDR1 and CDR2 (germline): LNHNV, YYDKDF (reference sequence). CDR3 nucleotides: TGTGCCACCAGCAGAGAGAAGGATAGCAATCAGCCCCAGCATTTT. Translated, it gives CATSREKDSNQPQHF.

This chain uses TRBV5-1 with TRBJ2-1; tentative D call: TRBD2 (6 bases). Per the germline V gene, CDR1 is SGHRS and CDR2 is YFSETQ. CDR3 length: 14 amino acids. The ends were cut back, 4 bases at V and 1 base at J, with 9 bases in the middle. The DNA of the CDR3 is TGCGCCAGCAGCCCTGGAGGGTCCTACAATGAGCAGTTCTTC. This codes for CASSPGGSYNEQFF.

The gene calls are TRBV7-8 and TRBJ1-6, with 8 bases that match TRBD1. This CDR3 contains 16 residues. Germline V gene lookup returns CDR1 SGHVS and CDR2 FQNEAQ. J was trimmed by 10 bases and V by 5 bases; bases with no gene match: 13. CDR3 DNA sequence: TGTGCCAGCAGCCTGGGGTGGACAGGGCGATCCTCACCCCTCCACTTT. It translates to CASSLGWTGRSSPLHF.

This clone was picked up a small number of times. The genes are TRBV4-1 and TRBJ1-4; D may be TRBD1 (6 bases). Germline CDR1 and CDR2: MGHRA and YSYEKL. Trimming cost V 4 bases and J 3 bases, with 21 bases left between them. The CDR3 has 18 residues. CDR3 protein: CASSLTQGLISSNEKLFF. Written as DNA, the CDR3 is TGCGCCAGCAGCCTTACTCAGGGGCTCATCTCATCTAATGAAAAACTGTTTTTT.

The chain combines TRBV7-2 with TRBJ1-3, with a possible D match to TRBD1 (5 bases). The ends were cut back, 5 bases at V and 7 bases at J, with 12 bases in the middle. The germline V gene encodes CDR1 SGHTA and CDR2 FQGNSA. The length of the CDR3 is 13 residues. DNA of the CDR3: TGTGCCAGCAGCCCTTCAGGGAGTAACACCATATATTTT. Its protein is CASSPSGSNTIYF.

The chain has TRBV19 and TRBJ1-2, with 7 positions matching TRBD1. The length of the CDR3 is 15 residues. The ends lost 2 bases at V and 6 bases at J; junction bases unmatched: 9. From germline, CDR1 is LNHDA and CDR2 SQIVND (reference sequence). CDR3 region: CASSIKGGSVNGYTF. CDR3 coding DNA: TGTGCCAGTAGTATAAAAGGGGGCTCTGTTAATGGCTACACCTTC.

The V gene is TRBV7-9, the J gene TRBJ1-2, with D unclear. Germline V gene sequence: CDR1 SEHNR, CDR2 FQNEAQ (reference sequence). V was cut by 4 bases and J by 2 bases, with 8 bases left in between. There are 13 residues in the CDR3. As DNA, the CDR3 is TGTGCCAGCAGCTCCGACTGGAACTATGGCTACACCTTC. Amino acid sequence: CASSSDWNYGYTF.

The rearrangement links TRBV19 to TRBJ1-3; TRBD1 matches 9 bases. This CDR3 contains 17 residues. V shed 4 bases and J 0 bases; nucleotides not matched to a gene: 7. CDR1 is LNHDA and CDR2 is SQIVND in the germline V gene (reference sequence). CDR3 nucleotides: TGTGCCAGTAGTACCACCACAGGGGGCAGCTCTGGAAACACCATATATTTT. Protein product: CASSTTTGGSSGNTIYF. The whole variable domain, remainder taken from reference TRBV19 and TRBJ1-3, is DGGITQSPKYLFRKEGQNVTLSCEQNLNHDAMYWYRQDPGQGLRLIYYSQIVNDFQKGDIAEGYSVSREKKESFPLTVTSAQKNPTAFYLCASSTTTGGSSGNTIYFGEGSWLTVV.

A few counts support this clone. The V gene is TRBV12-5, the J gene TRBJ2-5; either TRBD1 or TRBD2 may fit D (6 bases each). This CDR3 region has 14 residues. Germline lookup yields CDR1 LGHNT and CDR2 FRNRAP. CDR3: CAVVGGLNQETQYF. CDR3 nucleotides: TGTGCAGTAGTTGGGGGGCTCAACCAAGAGACCCAGTACTTC.

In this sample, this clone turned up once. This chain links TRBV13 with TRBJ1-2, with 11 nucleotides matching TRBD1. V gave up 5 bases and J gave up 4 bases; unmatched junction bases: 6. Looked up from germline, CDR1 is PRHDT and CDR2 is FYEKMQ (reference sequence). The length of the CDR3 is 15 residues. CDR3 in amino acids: CASSGAGQGGYGYTF. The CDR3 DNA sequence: TGTGCCAGCAGCGGGGCGGGACAGGGGGGCTATGGCTACACCTTC.

CDR3 coding DNA: TGTGCCAGCAGTGACCGGGACAGCACAGATACGCAGTATTTT. Translation gives CASSDRDSTDTQYF. The genes are TRBV25-1 and TRBJ2-3; possibly TRBD1 or TRBD2 for D (5 bases each). V was clipped by 3 bases and J by 0 bases, with 7 bases between them. Germline lookup yields CDR1 MGHDK and CDR2 SYGVNS. This CDR3 is built from 14 residues.

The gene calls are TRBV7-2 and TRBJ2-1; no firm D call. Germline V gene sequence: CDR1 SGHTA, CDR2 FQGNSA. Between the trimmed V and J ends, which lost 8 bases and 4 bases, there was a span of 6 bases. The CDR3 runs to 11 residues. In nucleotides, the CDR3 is TGTGCCAGCCGAATATACAATGAGCAGTTCTTC. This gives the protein CASRIYNEQFF.

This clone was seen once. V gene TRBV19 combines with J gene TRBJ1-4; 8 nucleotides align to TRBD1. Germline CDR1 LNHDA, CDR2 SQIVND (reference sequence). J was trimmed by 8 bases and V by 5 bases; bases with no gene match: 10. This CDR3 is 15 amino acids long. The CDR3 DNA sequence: TGTGCCAGTAGTCCTAGGACAGGGTTGGGCGAAAAACTGTTTTTT. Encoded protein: CASSPRTGLGEKLFF. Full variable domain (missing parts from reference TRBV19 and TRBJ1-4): DGGITQSPKYLFRKEGQNVTLSCEQNLNHDAMYWYRQDPGQGLRLIYYSQIVNDFQKGDIAEGYSVSREKKESFPLTVTSAQKNPTAFYLCASSPRTGLGEKLFFGSGTQLSVL.

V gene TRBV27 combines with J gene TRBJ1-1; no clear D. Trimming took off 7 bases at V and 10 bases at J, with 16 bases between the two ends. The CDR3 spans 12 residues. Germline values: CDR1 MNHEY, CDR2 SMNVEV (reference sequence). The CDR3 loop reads CASTPPNGRAFF. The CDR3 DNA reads TGTGCCAGCACTCCTCCCAACGGGCGAGCTTTCTTT.

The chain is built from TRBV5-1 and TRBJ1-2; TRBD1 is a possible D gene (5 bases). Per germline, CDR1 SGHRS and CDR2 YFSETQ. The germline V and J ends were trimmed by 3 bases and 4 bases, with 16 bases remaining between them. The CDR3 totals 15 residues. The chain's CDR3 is CASSSQGGSLYGYTF. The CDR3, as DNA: TGCGCCAGCAGCTCTCAGGGAGGATCACTCTATGGCTACACCTTC.

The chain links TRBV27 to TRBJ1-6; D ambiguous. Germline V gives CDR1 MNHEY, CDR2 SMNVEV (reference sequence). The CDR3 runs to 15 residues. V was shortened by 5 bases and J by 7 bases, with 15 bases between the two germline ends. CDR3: CASSPTTGVNSPLHF. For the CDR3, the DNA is TGTGCCAGCAGTCCTACCACTGGGGTAAATTCACCCCTCCACTTT.

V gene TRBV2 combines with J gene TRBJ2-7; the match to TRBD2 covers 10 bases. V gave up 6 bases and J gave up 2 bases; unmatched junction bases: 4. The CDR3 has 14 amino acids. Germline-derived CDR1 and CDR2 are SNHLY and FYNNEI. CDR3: CASRRLAGPYEQYF. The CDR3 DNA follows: TGTGCCAGCAGGCGACTAGCGGGTCCCTACGAGCAGTACTTC.

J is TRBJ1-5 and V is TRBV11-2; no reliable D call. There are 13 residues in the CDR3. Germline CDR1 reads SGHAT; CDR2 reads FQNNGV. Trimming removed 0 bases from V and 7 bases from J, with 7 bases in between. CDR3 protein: CASSLDQEQPQHF. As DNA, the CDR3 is TGTGCCAGCAGCTTAGATCAAGAACAGCCCCAGCATTTT.